The clone carrying this TCR beta chain was observed a few times. This sample was included in a study of blood T cells in healthy people across ages. The second PCR ran 7 to 11 cycles with a sample-barcoded 5' primer and J-beta primers. A single record per CDR3 protein comes from TCRdb applying MiXCR to the 5' RACE reads. The data show over 750,000 distinct CDR3 sequences, with 20% to 30% seen just once and just under 9.5% held by the top ten. This CDR3 has 15 amino acids. V lost 3 bases to trimming and J lost 2 bases, with 13 bases between them. The sample also formed part of further work on T cells of mothers and their children.

The receptor's source is a boy younger than 18 in good health. This chain uses TRBV12-3 or TRBV12-4 with TRBJ2-5, with D tentatively TRBD2 (5 bases). Source material: blood. The CDR3 nucleotides read TGTGCCAGCAGTTTCCTCTCGGGAAAGCAAGAGACCCAGTACTTC. Amino acid sequence: CASSFLSGKQETQYF.